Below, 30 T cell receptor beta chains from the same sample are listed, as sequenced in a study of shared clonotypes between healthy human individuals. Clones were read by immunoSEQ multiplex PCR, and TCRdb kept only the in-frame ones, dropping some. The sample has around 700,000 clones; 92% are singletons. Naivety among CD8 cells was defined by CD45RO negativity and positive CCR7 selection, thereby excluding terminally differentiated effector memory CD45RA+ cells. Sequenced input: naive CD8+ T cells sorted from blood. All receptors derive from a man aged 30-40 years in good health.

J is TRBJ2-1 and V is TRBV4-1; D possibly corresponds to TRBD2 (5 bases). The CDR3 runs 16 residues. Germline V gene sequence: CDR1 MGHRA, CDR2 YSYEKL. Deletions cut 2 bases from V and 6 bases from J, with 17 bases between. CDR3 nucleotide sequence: TGCGCCAGCAGCCAAACCCCCGGGATCGGAACCAATGAGCAGTTCTTC. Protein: CASSQTPGIGTNEQFF.

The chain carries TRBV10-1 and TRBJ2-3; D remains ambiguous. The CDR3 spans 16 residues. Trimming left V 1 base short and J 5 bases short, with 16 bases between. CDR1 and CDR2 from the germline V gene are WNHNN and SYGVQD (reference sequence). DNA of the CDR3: TGCGCCAGCAGTGAGTGGGGTGGCCCAAGACAAGATACGCAGTATTTT. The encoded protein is CASSEWGGPRQDTQYF.

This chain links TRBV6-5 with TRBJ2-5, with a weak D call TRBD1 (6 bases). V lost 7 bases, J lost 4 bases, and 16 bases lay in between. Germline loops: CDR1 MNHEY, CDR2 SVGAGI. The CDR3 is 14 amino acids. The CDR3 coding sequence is TGTGCCAGCACCCCACAGGGCGCAGGAGAGACCCAGTACTTC. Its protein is CASTPQGAGETQYF.

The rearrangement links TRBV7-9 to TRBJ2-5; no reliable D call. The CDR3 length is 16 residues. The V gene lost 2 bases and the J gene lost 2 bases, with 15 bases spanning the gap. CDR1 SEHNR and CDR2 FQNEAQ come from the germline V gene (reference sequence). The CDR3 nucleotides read TGTGCCAGCAGCTTATTCCCCCTGGTAGGGCAAGAGACCCAGTACTTC. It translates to CASSLFPLVGQETQYF.

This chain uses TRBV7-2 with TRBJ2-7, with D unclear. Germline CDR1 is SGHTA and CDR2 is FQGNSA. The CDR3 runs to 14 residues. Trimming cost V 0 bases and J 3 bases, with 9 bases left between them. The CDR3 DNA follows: TGTGCCAGCAGCTTAGCGTCTAACCGCTACGAGCAGTACTTC. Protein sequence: CASSLASNRYEQYF. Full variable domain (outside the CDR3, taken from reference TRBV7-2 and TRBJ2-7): GAGVSQSPSNKVTEKGKDVELRCDPISGHTALYWYRQSLGQGLEFLIYFQGNSAPDKSGLPSDRFSAERTGGSVSTLTIQRTQQEDSAVYLCASSLASNRYEQYFGPGTRLTVT.

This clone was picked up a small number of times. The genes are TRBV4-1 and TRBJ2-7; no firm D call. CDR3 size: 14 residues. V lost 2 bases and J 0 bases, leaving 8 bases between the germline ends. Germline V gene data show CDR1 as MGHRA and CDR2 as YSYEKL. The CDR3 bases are TGCGCCAGCAGCCAAAGCCCTAGCTCCTACGAGCAGTACTTC. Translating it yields CASSQSPSSYEQYF.

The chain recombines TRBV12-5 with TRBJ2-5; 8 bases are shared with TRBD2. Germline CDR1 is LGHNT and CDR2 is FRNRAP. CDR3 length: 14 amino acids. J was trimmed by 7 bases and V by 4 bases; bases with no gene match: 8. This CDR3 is CASGSPSSGGTQYF. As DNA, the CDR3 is TGTGCTAGTGGTTCCCCCTCGAGCGGGGGGACCCAGTACTTC.

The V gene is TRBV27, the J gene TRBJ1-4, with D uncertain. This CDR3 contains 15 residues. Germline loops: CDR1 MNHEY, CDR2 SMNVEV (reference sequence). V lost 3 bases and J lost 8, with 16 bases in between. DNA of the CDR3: TGTGCCAGCAGTTTCATTGGGCTGACGAGGGAAAAACTGTTTTTT. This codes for CASSFIGLTREKLFF.

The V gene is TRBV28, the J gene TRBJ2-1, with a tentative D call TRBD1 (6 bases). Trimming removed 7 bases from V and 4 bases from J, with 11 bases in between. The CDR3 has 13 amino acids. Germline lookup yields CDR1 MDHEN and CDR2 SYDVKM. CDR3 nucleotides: TGTGCCAGCACCCGAGGGACATACAATGAGCAGTTCTTC. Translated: CASTRGTYNEQFF.

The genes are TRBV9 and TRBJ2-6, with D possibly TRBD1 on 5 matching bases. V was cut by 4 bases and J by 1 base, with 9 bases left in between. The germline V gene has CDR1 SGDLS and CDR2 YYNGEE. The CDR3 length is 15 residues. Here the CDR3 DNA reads TGTGCCAGCAGCACTACAGGATCTGGGGCCAACGTCCTGACTTTC. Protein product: CASSTTGSGANVLTF.

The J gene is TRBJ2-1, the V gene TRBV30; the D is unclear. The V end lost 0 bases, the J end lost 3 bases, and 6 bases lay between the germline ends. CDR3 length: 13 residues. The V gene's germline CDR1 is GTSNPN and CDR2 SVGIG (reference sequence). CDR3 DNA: TGTGCCTGGAGTGTACTTGACTACAATGAGCAGTTCTTC. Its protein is CAWSVLDYNEQFF.

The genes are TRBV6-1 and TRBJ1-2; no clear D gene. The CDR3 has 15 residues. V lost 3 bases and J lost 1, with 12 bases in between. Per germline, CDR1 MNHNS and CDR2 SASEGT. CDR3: CASSDSPSVNYGYTF. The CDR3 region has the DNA TGTGCCAGCAGTGACAGTCCTTCAGTTAACTATGGCTACACCTTC.

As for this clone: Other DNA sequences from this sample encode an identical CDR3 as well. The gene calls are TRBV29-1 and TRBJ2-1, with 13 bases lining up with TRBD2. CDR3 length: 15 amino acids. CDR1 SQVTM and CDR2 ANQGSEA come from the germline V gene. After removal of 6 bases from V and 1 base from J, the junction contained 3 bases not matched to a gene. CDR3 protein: CSVEGLAGSYNEQFF. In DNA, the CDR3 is TGCAGCGTGGAGGGACTAGCGGGGTCCTACAATGAGCAGTTCTTC.

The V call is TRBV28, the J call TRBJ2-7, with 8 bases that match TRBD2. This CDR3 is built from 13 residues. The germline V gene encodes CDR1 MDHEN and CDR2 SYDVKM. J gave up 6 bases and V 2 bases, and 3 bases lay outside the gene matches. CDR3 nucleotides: TGTGCCAGCAGTTTAGGGACTAGGGGCGAGCAGTACTTC. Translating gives CASSLGTRGEQYF.

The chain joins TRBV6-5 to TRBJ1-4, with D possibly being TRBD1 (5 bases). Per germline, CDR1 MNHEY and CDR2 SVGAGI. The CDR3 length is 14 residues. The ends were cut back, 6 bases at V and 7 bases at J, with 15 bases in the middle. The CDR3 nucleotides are TGTGCCAGCAGGGAGGTCAGGGAGAGTGAAAAACTGTTTTTT. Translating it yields CASREVRESEKLFF.

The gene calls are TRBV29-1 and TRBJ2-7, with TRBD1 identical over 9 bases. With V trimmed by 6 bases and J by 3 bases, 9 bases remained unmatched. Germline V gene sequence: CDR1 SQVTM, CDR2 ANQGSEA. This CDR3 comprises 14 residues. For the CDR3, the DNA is TGCAGCGTGGCTTCGAGGGACAGGGTCTACGAGCAGTACTTC. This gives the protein CSVASRDRVYEQYF.

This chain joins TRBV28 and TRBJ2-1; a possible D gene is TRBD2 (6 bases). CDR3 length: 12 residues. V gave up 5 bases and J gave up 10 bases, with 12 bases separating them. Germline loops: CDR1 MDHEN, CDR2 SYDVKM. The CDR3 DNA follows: TGTGCCAGCAGTCCGGGACTCCTCGAGCAGTTCTTC. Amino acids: CASSPGLLEQFF. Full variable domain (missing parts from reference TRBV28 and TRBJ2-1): DVKVTQSSRYLVKRTGEKVFLECVQDMDHENMFWYRQDPGLGLRLIYFSYDVKMKEKGDIPEGYSVSREKKERFSLILESASTNQTSMYLCASSPGLLEQFFGPGTRLTVL.

The CDR3 loop is CASSPLGAGGGQETQYF. CDR3 nucleotides: TGTGCCAGCAGCCCTCTCGGGGCGGGAGGAGGGCAAGAGACCCAGTACTTC. The rearrangement links TRBV27 to TRBJ2-5; 8 bases agree with TRBD2. V dropped 6 bases and J dropped 2; count of bases not matched to a gene: 14. The germline gives CDR1 MNHEY, CDR2 SMNVEV (reference sequence). This CDR3 spans 17 amino acids.

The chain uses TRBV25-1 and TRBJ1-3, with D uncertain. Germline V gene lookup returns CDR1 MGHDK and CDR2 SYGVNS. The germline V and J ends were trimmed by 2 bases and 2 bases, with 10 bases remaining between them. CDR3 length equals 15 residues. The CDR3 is CASSETFPAGNTIYF. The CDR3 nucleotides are TGTGCCAGCAGTGAAACGTTCCCCGCTGGAAACACCATATATTTT. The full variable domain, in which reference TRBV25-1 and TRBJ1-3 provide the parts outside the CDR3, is EADIYQTPRYLVIGTGKKITLECSQTMGHDKMYWYQQDPGMELHLIHYSYGVNSTEKGDLSSESTVSRIRTEHFPLTLESARPSHTSQYLCASSETFPAGNTIYFGEGSWLTVV.

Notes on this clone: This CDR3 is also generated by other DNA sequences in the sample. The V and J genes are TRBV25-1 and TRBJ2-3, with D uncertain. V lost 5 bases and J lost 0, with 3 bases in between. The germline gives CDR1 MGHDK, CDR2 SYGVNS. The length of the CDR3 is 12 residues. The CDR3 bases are TGTGCCAGCAGTAGAAGCACAGATACGCAGTATTTT. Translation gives CASSRSTDTQYF.

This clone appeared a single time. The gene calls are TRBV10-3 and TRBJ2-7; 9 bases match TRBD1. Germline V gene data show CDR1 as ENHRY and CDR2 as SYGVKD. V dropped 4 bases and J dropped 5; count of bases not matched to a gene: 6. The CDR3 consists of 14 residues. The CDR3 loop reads CAISGTGEYNEQYF. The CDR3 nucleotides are TGTGCCATCAGTGGGACAGGGGAGTACAACGAGCAGTACTTC.

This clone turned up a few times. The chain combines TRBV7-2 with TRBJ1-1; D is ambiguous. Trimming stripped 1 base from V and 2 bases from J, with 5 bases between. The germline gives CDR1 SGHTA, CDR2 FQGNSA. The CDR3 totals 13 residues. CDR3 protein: CASSLGHNTEAFF. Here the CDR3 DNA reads TGTGCCAGCAGCTTAGGACACAACACTGAAGCTTTCTTT. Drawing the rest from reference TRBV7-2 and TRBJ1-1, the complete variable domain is GAGVSQSPSNKVTEKGKDVELRCDPISGHTALYWYRQSLGQGLEFLIYFQGNSAPDKSGLPSDRFSAERTGGSVSTLTIQRTQQEDSAVYLCASSLGHNTEAFFGQGTRLTVV.

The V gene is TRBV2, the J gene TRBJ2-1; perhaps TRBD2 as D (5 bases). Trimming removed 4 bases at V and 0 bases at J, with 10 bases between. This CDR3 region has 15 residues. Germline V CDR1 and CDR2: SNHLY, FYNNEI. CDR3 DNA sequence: TGTGCCAGCAGTGGAGGGCGGTCCTCCTACAATGAGCAGTTCTTC. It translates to CASSGGRSSYNEQFF.

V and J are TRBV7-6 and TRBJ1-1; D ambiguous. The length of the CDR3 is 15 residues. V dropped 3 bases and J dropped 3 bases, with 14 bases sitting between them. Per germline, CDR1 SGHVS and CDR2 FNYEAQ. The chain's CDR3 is CASSFNDRGYTEAFF. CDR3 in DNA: TGTGCCAGCAGCTTCAATGATCGTGGTTACACTGAAGCTTTCTTT. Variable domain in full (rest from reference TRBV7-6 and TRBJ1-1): GAGVSQSPRYKVTKRGQDVALRCDPISGHVSLYWYRQALGQGPEFLTYFNYEAQQDKSGLPNDRFSAERPEGSISTLTIQRTEQRDSAMYRCASSFNDRGYTEAFFGQGTRLTVV.

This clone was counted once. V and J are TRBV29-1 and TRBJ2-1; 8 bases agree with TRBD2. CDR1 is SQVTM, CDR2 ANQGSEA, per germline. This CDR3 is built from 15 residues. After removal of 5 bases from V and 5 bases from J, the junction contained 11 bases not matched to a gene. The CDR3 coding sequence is TGCAGCGTTCCTCATGCGGGAGGTTGGAACAATGAGCAGTTCTTC. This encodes CSVPHAGGWNNEQFF.

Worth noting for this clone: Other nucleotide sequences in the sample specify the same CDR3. The DNA for the CDR3 is TGTGCCAGCAGCTTTAAGGGAACCTACGAGCAGTACTTC. It yields the protein CASSFKGTYEQYF. V gene TRBV7-9 combines with J gene TRBJ2-7, with unresolved D. CDR1 is SEHNR, CDR2 FQNEAQ, per germline (reference sequence). The CDR3 is 13 amino acids. With 3 bases removed from V and 2 bases from J, the gap between germline ends came to 8 bases.

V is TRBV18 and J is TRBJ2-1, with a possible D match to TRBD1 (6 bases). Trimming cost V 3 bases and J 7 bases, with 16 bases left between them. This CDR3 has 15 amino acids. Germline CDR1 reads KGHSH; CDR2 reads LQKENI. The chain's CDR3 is CASSPTSGALNEQFF. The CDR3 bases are TGTGCCAGCTCACCCACTTCAGGGGCACTTAATGAGCAGTTCTTC. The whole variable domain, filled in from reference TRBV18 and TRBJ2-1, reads NAGVMQNPRHLVRRRGQEARLRCSPMKGHSHVYWYRQLPEEGLKFMVYLQKENIIDESGMPKERFSAEFPKEGPSILRIQQVVRGDSAAYFCASSPTSGALNEQFFGPGTRLTVL.

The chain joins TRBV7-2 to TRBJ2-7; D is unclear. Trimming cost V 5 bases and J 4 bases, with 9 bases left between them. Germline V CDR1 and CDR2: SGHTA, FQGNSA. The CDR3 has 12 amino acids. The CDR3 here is CASSPSGYEQYF. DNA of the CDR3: TGTGCCAGCAGCCCCTCTGGGTACGAGCAGTACTTC.

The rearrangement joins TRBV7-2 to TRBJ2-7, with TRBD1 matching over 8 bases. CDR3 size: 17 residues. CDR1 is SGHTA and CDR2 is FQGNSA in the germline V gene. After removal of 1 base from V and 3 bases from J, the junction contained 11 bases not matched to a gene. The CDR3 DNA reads TGTGCCAGCAGCTTAGAATTTTCTGGCAGGGGGCTCTACGAGCAGTACTTC. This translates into CASSLEFSGRGLYEQYF.

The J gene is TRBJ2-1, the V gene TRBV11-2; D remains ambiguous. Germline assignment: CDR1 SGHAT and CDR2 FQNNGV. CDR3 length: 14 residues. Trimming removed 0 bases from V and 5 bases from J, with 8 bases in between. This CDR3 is CASSLDPHHNEQFF. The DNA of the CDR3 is TGTGCCAGCAGCTTAGATCCCCACCACAATGAGCAGTTCTTC.